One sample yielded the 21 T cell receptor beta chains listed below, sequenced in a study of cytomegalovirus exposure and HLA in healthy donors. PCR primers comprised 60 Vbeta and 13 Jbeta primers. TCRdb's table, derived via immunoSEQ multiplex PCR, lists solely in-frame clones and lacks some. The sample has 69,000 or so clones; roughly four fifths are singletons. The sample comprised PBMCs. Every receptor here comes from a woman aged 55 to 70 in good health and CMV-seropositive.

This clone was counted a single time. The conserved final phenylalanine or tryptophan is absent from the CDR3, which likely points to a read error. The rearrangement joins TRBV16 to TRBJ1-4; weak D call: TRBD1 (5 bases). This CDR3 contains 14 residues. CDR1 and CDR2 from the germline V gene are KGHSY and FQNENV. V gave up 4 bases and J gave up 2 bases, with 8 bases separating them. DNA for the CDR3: TGTGCCAGCAGCCCAGGGAGGACTAATGAAAAACTGTTTGTT. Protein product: CASSPGRTNEKLFV.

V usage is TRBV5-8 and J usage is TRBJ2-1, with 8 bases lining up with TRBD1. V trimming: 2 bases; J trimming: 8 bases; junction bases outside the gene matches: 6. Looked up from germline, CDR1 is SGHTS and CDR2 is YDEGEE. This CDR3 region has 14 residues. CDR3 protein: CASSLDRGWDEQFF. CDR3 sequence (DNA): TGTGCCAGCAGCTTAGACAGGGGATGGGATGAGCAGTTCTTC.

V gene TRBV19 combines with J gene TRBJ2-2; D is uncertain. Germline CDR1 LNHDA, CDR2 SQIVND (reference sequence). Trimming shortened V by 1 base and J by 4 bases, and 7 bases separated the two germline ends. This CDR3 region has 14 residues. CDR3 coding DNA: TGTGCCAGTAGTATAGTTCGGTTCACCGGGGAGCTGTTTTTT. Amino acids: CASSIVRFTGELFF.

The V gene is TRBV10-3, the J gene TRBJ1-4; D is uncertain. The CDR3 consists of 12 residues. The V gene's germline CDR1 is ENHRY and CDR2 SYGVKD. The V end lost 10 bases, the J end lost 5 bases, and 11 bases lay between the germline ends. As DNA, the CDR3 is TGTGCCACCACAGAGGGCAATGAAAAACTGTTTTTT. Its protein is CATTEGNEKLFF.

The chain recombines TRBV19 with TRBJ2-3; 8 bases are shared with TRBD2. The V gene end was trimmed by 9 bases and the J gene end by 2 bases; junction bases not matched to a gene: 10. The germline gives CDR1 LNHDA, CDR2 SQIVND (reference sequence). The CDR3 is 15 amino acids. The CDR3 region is CASSPRGGYTDTQYF. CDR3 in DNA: TGTGCCAGCAGTCCCCGGGGGGGCTACACAGATACGCAGTATTTT.

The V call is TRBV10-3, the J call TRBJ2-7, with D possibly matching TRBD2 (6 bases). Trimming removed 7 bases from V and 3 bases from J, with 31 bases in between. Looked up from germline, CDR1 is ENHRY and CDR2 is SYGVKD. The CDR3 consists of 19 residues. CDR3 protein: CAITQPGDKTNPKDYEQYF. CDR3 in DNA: TGTGCCATCACTCAGCCGGGAGACAAGACTAACCCTAAAGACTACGAGCAGTACTTC.

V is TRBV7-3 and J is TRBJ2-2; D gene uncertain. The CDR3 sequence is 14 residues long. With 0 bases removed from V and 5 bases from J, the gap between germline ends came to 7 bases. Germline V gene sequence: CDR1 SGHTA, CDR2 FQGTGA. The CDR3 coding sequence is TGTGCCAGCAGCTTAACGATGAGAACCGGGGAGCTGTTTTTT. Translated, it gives CASSLTMRTGELFF.

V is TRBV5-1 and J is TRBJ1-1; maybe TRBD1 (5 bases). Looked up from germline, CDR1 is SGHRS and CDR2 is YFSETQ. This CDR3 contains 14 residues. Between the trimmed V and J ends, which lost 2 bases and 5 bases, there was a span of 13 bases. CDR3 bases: TGCGCCAGCAGCTTCGCAGGGCGGGGGACTGAAGCTTTCTTT. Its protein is CASSFAGRGTEAFF.

The CDR3 reads CAISEDPYGQYF. The CDR3 DNA reads TGTGCCATCAGTGAGGATCCCTATGGGCAGTATTTT. This chain links TRBV10-3 with TRBJ2-3, with no clear D. This CDR3 has 12 residues. V was clipped by 2 bases and J by 11 bases, with 11 bases between them. The germline V gene has CDR1 ENHRY and CDR2 SYGVKD.

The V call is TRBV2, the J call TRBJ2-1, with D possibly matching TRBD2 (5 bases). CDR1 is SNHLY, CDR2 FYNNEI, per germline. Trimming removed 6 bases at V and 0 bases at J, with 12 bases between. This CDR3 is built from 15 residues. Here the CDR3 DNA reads TGTGCCAGCAGGAGCGGTACAAGCTCCTACAATGAGCAGTTCTTC. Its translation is CASRSGTSSYNEQFF.

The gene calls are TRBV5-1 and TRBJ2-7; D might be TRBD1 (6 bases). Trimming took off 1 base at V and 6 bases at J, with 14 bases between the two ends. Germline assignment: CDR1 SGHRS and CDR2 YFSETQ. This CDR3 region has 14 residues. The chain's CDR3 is CASSLSTGSSEQYF. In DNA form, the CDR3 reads TGCGCCAGCAGCTTGAGCACAGGGTCCAGCGAGCAGTACTTC.

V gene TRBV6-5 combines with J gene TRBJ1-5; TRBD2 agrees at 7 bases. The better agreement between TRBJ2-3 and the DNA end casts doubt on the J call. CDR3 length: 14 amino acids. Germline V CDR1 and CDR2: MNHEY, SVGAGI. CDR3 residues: CASTPAGGNQPQYF. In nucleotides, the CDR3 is TGTGCCAGCACCCCGGCCGGGGGGAATCAGCCCCAGTATTTT.

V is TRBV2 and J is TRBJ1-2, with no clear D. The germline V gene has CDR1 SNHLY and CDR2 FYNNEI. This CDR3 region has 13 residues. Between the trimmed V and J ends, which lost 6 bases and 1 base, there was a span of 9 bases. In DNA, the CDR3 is TGTGCCAGCAGCCCCCGAGTTAACTATGGCTACACCTTC. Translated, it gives CASSPRVNYGYTF.

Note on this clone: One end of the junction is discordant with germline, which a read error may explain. The CDR3 loop reads CVSSRGTAGQKFF. As DNA, the CDR3 is TGTGTCAGCAGCCGCGGAACTGCGGGGCAGAAGTTCTTC. J is TRBJ2-1 and V is TRBV14; tentative D call: TRBD2 (6 bases). The germline CDR1 and CDR2 sequences are SGHDN and FVKESK. The CDR3 totals 13 residues.

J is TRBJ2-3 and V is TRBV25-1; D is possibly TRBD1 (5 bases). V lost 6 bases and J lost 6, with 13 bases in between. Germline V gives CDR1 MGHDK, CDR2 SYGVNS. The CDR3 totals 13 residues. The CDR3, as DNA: TGTGCCAGCAGGATAGGGGCGAGGGATACGCAGTATTTT. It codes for CASRIGARDTQYF.

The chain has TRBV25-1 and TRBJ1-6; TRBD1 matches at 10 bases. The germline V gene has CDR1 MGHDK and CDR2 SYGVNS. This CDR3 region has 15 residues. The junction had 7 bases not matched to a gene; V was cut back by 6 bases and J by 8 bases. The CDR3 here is CASRTRQGADSPLHF. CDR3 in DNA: TGTGCCAGCAGAACCAGACAGGGGGCAGATTCACCCCTCCACTTT.

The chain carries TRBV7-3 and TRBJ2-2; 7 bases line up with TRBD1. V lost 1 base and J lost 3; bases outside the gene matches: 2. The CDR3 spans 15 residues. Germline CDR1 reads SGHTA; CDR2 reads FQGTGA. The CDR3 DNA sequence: TGTGCCAGCAGCTTAAGAGGGGGCGACACCGGGGAGCTGTTTTTT. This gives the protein CASSLRGGDTGELFF.

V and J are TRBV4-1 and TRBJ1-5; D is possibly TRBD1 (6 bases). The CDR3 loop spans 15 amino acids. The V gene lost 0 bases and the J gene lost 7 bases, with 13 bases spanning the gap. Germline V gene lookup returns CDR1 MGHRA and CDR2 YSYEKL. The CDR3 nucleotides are TGCGCCAGCAGCCAAGAGGCGACAGGACGACAGCCCCAGCATTTT. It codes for CASSQEATGRQPQHF.

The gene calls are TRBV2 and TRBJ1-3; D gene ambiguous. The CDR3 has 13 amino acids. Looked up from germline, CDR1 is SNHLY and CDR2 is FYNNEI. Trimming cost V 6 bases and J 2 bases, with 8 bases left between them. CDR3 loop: CASSRVAGNTIYF. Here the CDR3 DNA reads TGTGCCAGCAGCCGGGTCGCTGGAAACACCATATATTTT. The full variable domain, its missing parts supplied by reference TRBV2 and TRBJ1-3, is EPEVTQTPSHQVTQMGQEVILRCVPISNHLYFYWYRQILGQKVEFLVSFYNNEISEKSEIFDDQFSVERPDGSNFTLKIRSTKLEDSAMYFCASSRVAGNTIYFGEGSWLTVV.

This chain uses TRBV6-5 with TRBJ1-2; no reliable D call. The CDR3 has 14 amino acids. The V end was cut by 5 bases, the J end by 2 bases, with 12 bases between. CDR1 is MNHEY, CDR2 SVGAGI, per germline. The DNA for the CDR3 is TGTGCCAGCAGTCGGACTCGGTTGAACTATGGCTACACCTTC. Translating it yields CASSRTRLNYGYTF.

This CDR3 is CASSLWTSGYEQYF. The CDR3 DNA reads TGCGCCAGCAGCTTGTGGACTAGCGGCTACGAGCAGTACTTC. The chain joins TRBV5-1 to TRBJ2-7; TRBD2 agrees at 10 bases. CDR1 SGHRS and CDR2 YFSETQ come from the germline V gene. V dropped 1 base and J dropped 3; count of bases not matched to a gene: 1. CDR3 size: 14 residues.